This TCR beta chain was sequenced in a study of blood T cell repertoires in COVID-19. In the study overall: Samples came from the United States, Italy and Spain, spanning acute and convalescent COVID-19. Nucleic acid was either cDNA or gDNA, and it came from T cells, B-cell-depleted T cells, or PBMCs.

Authors' methods: Reference gene primers were amplified, and this amplification served to estimate nucleated cell counts. Assay: immunoSEQ multiplex PCR; the TCRdb copy retains only in-frame clones and omits some. That table supplies the V and J calls and clone size; D and trimming were determined from the DNA. This table has 250,000 to 300,000 clones, approximately 83% appearing once. Each participant's cohort was designated according to participant-reported clinical history. This CDR3 contains 16 residues. Per the germline V gene, CDR1 is MDHEN and CDR2 is SYDVKM. V dropped 1 base and J dropped 0 bases, with 10 bases sitting between them.

Sequencing input: PBMCs or T cells enriched from blood (not recorded which). This chain joins TRBV28 and TRBJ2-1, with a tentative D call TRBD1 (6 bases). The source of this sequence is a woman aged 45-60 years who had recovered from COVID-19. CDR3 sequence: CASSLSGASSYNEQFF. The CDR3 coding sequence is TGTGCCAGCAGTTTATCAGGGGCAAGCTCCTACAATGAGCAGTTCTTC.